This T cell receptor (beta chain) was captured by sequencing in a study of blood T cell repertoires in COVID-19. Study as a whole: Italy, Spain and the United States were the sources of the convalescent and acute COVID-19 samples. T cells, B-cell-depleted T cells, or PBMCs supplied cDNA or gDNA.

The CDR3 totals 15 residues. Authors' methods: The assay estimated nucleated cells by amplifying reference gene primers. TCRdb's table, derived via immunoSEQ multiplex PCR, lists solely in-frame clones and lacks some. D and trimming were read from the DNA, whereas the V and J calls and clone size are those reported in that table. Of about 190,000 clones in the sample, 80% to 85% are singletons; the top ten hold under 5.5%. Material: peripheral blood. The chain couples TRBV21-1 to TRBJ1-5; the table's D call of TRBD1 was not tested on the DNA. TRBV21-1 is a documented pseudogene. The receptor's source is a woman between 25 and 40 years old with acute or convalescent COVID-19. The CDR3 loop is CASSGPGQVWQPQHF. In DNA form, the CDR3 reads TGTGCCAGCAGCGGGCCGGGACAGGTTTGGCAGCCCCAGCATTTT.